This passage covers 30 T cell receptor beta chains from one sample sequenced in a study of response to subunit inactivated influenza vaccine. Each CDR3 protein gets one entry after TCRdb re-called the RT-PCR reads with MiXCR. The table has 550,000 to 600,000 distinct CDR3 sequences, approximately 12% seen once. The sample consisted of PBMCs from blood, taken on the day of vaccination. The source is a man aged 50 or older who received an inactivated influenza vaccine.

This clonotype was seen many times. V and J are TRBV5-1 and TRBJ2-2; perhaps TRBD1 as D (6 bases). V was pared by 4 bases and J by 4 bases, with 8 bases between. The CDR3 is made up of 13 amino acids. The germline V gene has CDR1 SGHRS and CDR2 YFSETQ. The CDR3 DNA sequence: TGCGCCAGCAGCGGACAGTTCACCGGGGAGCTGTTTTTT. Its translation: CASSGQFTGELFF.

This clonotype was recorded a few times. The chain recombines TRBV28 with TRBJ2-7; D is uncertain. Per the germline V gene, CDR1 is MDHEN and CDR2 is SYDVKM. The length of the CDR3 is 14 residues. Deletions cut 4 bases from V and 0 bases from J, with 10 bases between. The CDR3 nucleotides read TGTGCCAGCAGTTGGGTCCACAGCTCCTACGAGCAGTACTTC. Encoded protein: CASSWVHSSYEQYF.

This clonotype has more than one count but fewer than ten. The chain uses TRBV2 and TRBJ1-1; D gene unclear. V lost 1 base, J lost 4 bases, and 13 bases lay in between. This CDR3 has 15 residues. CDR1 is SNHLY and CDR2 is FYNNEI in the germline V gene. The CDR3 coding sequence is TGTGCCAGCAGTGAAGACCGAGTAAGGCGCACTGAAGCTTTCTTT. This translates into CASSEDRVRRTEAFF.

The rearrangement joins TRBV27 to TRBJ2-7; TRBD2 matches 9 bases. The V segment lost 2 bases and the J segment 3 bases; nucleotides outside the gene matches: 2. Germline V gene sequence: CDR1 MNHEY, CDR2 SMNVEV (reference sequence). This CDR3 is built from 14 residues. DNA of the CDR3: TGTGCCAGCAGTTTAACTAGCGGGTACTACGAGCAGTACTTC. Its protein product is CASSLTSGYYEQYF.

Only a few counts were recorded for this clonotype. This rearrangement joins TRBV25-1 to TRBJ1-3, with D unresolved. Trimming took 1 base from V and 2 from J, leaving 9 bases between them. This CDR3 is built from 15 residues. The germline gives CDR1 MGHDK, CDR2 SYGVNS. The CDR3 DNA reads TGTGCCAGCAGTGAATCCCTAACAGCTGGAAACACCATATATTTT. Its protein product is CASSESLTAGNTIYF.

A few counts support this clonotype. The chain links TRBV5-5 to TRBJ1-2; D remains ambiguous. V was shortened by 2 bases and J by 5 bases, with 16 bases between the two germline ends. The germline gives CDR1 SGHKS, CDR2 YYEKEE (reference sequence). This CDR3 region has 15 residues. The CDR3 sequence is CASSLRVGEQYGYTF. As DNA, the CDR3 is TGTGCCAGCAGCTTACGGGTTGGTGAGCAGTATGGCTACACCTTC.

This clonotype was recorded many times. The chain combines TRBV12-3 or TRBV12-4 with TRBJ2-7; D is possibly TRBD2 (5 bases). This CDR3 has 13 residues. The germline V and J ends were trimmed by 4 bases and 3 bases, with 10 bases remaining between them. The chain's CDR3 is CASSSGNYYEQYF. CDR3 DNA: TGTGCCAGCAGTTCGGGAAACTACTACGAGCAGTACTTC.

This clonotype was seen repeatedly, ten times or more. CDR3 DNA: TGTGCCAGCAGCGCCGACTGGATAGGCGGAAAACTGTTTTTT. Protein product: CASSADWIGGKLFF. V and J are TRBV5-5 and TRBJ1-4; no reliable D call. The CDR3 covers 14 residues. Trimming removed 4 bases from V and 10 bases from J, with 17 bases in between. CDR1 is SGHKS, CDR2 YYEKEE, per germline (reference sequence).

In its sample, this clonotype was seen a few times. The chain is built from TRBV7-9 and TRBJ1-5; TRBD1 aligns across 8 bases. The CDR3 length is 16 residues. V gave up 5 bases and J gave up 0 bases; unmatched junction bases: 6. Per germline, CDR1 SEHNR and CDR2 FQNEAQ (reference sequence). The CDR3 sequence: CASSQTGGNSNQPQHF. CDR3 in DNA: TGTGCCAGCAGCCAAACAGGGGGAAATAGCAATCAGCCCCAGCATTTT.

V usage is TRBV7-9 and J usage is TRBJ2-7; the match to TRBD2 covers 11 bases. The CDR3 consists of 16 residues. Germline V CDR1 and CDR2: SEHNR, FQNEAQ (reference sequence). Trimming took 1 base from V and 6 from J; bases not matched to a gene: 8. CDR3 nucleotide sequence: TGTGCCAGCAGCTTAGGAGTTAGCGGGAGGGCCGGCGAGCAGTACTTC. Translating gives CASSLGVSGRAGEQYF.

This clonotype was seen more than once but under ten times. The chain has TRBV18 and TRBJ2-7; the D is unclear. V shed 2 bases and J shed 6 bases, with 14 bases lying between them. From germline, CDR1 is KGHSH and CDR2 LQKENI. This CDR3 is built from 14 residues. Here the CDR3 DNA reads TGTGCCAGCTCACCAAAGCGAGCTGTGGGCGAGCAGTACTTC. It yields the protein CASSPKRAVGEQYF.

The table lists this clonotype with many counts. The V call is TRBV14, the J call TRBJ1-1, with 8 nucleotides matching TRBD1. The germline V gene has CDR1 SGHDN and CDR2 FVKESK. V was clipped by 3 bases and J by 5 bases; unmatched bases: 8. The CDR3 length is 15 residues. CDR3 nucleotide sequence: TGTGCCAGCAGCCAGCCTCAGGGGGCGTGGACTGAAGCTTTCTTT. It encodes CASSQPQGAWTEAFF.

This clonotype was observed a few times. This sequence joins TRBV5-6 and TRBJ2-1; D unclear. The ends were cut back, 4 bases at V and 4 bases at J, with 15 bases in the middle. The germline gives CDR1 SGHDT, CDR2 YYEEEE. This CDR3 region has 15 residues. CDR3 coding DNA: TGTGCCAGCAGCGACGAAAGGTGGGGATACAATGAGCAGTTCTTC. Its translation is CASSDERWGYNEQFF. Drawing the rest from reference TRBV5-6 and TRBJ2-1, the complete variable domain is DAGVTQSPTHLIKTRGQQVTLRCSPKSGHDTVSWYQQALGQGPQFIFQYYEEEERQRGNFPDRFSGHQFPNYSSELNVNALLLGDSALYLCASSDERWGYNEQFFGPGTRLTVL.

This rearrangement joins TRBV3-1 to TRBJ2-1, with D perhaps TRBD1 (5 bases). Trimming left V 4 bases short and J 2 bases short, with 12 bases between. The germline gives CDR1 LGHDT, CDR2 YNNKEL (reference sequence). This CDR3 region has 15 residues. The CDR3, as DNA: TGTGCCAGCAGCCTACAGGTAATGACCTACAATGAGCAGTTCTTC. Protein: CASSLQVMTYNEQFF.

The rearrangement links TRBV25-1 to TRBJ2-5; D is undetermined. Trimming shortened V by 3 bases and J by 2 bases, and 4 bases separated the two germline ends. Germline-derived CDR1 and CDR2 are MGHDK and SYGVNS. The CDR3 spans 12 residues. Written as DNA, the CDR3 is TGTGCCAGCAGTGACATTCAAGAGACCCAGTACTTC. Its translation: CASSDIQETQYF.

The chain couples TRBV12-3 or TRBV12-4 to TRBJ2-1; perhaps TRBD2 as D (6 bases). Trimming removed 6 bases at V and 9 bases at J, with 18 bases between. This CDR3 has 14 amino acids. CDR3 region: CASRLTGRGIEQFF. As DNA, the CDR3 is TGTGCCAGCAGACTAACGGGGCGGGGAATTGAGCAGTTCTTC.

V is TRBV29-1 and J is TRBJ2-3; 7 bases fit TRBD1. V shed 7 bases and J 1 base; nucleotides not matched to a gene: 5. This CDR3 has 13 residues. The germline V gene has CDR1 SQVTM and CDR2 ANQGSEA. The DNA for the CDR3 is TGCAGCGCGACGGGACAGCGCACAGATACGCAGTATTTT. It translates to CSATGQRTDTQYF.

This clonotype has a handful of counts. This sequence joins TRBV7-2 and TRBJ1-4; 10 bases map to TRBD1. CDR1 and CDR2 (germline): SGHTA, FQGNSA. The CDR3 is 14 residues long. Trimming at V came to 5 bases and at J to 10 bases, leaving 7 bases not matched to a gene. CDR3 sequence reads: CASSPDRGIGKLFF. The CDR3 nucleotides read TGTGCCAGCAGCCCGGACAGGGGGATTGGAAAACTGTTTTTT.

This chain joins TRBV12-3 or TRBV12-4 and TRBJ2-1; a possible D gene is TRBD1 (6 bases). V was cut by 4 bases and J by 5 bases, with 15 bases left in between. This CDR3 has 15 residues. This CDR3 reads CASSSRQVINNEQFF. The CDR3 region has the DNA TGTGCCAGCAGTTCCCGACAGGTTATAAACAATGAGCAGTTCTTC.

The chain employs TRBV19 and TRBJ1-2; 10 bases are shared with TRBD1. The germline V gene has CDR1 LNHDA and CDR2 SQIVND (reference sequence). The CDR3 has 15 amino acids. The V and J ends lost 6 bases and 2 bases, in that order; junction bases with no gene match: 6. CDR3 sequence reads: CASSPGTGDNYGYTF. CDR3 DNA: TGTGCCAGTAGCCCCGGGACAGGGGACAACTATGGCTACACCTTC.

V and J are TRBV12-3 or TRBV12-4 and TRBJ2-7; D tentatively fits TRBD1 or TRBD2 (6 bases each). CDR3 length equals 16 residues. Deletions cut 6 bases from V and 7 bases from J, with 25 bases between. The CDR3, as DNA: TGTGCCAGCAGACAGGGCACTAGCTCCAGGGCGTATGAGCAGTACTTC. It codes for CASRQGTSSRAYEQYF.

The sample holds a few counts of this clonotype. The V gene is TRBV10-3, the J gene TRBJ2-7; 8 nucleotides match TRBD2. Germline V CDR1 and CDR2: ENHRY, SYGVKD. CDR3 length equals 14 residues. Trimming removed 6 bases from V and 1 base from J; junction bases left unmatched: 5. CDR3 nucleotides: TGTGCCATCAGGGGTAGCGGGGCATCCTACGAGCAGTACTTC. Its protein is CAIRGSGASYEQYF.

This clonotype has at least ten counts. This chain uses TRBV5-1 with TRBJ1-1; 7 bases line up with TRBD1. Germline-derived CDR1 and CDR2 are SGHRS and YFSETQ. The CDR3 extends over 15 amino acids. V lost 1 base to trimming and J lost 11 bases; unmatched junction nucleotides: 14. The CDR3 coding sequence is TGCGCCAGCAGCTTGCCTTTACTTACAGGGGCCAGGGCTTTCTTT. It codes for CASSLPLLTGARAFF.

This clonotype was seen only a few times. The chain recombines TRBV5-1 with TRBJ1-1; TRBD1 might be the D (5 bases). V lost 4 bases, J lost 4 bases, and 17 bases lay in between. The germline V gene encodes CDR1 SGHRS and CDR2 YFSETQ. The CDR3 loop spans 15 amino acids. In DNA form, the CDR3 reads TGCGCCAGCAGCGTCGGGGCAACTCGGGTCACTGAAGCTTTCTTT. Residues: CASSVGATRVTEAFF.

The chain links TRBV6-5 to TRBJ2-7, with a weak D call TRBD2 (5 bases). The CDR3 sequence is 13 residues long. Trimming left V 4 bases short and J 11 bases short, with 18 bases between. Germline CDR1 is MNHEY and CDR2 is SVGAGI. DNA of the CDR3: TGTGCCAGCAGTTCCTCCACCCCCACGGGGAAGTACTTC. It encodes CASSSSTPTGKYF.

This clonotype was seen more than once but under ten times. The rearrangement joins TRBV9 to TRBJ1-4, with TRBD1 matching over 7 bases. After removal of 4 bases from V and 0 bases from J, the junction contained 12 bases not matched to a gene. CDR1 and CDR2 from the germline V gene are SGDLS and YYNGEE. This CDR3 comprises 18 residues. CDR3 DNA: TGTGCCAGCAGCCAAACAGGGGCCAACTATGCAACTAATGAAAAACTGTTTTTT. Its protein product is CASSQTGANYATNEKLFF.

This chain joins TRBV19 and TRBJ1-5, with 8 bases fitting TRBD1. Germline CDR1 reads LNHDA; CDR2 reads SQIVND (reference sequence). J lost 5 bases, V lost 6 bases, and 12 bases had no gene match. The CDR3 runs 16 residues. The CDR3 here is CASRNPQGASYQPQHF. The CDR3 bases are TGTGCCAGTAGGAACCCCCAGGGGGCCTCTTATCAGCCCCAGCATTTT.

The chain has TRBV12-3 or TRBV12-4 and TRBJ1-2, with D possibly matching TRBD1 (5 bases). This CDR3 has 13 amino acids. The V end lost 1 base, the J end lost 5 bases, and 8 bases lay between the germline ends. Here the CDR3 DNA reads TGTGCCAGCAGTTTAGGGACACCGTATGGCTACACCTTC. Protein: CASSLGTPYGYTF.

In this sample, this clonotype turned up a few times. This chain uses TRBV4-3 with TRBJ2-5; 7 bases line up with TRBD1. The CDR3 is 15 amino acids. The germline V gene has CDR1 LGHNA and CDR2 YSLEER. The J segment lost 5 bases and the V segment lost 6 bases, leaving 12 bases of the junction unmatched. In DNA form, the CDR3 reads TGCGCCAGCAGTCCGACAGGGAGTAGTGGGGAGACCCAGTACTTC. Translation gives CASSPTGSSGETQYF.

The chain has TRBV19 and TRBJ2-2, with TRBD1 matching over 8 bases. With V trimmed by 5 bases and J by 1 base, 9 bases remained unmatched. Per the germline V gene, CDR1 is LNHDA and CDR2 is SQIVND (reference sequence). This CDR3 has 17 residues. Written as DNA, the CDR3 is TGTGCCAGTAGTTCCCAACTCGGGACAGGGAACACCGGGGAGCTGTTTTTT. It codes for CASSSQLGTGNTGELFF. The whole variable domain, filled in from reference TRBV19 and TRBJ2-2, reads DGGITQSPKYLFRKEGQNVTLSCEQNLNHDAMYWYRQDPGQGLRLIYYSQIVNDFQKGDIAEGYSVSREKKESFPLTVTSAQKNPTAFYLCASSSQLGTGNTGELFFGEGSRLTVL.